The subject of this entry is one T cell receptor (beta chain). These data originate in a study of T-cell reconstitution after alpha-beta-depleted transplantation in children. Germline assignment: CDR1 DFQATT and CDR2 SNEGSKA (reference sequence). The CDR3 loop spans 13 amino acids. A TCRbeta library incorporating unique molecular identifiers was prepared. One entry per CDR3 protein results from TCRdb running MiXCR on the PCR reads. Of approximately 590,000 distinct CDR3 sequences in the sample, about 10% were seen once. The TCR comes from a human donor who donated a stem cell graft to a child with acute myeloid leukemia. Specimen: PBMCs from the stem cell graft donor, collected from the stem cell graft. The chain combines TRBV20-1 with TRBJ2-1; TRBD1 or TRBD2 may be the D gene (5 bases each). As DNA, the CDR3 is TGCAAAATTACCGGGACGGTATACAATGAGCAGTTCTTC. It is translated as CKITGTVYNEQFF.